This entry describes one T cell receptor beta chain. Sequenced patients had shown CD8+CD57+ cell expansion by flow cytometry. This sample stems from a study of CD8+CD57+ T cells in acquired aplastic anemia. Study at large: When averaged, DNA from sorted CD4+ and CD8+ cells came to 3.2 ug.

Genomic DNA, serving as template, underwent TCR beta VDJ and CDR3 profiling. Using its own MiXCR run on the reads, TCRdb lists one record per CDR3 protein. The sample lists approximately 470,000 distinct CDR3 sequences, roughly a third seen once, with about 0.8% in the top ten. CDR3 length: 15 residues. Looked up from germline, CDR1 is SGDLS and CDR2 is YYNGEE. The V end was cut by 4 bases, the J end by 0 bases, with 12 bases between. The sample consisted of sorted CD4+, CD8+, or CD8+CD57+ T cells (not recorded which) from PBMCs. The rearrangement joins TRBV9 to TRBJ2-3, with no clear D. This receptor was obtained from a human donor with aplastic anemia. The CDR3 spells CASSRDISSTDTQYF. The CDR3 DNA sequence: TGTGCCAGCAGCCGCGACATCTCTAGCACAGATACGCAGTATTTT.